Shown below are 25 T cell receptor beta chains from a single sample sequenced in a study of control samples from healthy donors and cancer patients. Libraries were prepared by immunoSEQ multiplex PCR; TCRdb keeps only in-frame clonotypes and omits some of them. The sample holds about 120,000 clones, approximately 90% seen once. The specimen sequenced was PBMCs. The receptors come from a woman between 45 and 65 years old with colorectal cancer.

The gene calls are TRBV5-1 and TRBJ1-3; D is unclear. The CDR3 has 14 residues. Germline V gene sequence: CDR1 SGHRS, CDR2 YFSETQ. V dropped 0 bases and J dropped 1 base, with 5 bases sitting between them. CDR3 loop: CASSLGGSGNTIYF. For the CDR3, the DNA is TGCGCCAGCAGCTTGGGTGGATCTGGAAACACCATATATTTT.

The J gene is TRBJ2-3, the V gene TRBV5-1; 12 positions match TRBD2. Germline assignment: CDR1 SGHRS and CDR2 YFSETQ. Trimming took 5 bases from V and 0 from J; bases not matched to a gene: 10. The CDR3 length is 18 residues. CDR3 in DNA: TGCGCCAGCAGAGCGACTAGCGGGAGTATGGACAGCACAGATACGCAGTATTTT. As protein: CASRATSGSMDSTDTQYF.

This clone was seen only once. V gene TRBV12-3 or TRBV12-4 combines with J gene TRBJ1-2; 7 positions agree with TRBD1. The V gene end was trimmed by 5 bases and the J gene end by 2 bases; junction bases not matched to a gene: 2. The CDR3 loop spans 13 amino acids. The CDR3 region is CASSRTGNYGYTF. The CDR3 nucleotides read TGTGCCAGCAGTAGGACAGGAAACTATGGCTACACCTTC.

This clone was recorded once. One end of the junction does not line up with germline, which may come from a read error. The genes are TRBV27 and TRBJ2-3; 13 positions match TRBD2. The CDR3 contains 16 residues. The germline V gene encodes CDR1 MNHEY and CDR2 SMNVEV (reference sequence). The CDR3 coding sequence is TGTGCCAGCAGTTCAAGAACTAGCGGGGGGGCAGATACGCAATATTTT. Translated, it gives CASSSRTSGGADTQYF.

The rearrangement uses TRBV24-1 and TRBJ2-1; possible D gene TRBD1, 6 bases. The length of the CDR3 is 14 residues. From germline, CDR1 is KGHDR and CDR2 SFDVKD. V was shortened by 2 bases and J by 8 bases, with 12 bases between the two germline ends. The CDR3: CATSDSRGLHEQFF. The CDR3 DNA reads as TGTGCCACCAGTGATTCCAGGGGTTTGCATGAGCAGTTCTTC.

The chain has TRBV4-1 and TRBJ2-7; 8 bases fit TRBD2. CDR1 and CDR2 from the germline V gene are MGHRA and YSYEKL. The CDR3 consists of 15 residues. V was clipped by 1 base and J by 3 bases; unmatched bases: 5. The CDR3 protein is CASSQAGGLLYEQYF. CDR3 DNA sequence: TGCGCCAGCAGCCAAGCGGGGGGGCTGCTCTACGAGCAGTACTTC.

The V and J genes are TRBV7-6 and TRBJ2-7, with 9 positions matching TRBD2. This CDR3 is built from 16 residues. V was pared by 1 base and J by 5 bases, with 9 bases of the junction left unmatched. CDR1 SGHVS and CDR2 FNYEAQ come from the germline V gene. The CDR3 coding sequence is TGTGCCAGCAGCTTAGATTGGCTAGCGGGGCCGAACGAGCAGTACTTC. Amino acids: CASSLDWLAGPNEQYF.

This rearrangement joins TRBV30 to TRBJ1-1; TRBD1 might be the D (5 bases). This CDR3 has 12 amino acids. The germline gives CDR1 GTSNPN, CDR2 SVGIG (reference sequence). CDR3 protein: CARRGENTEAFF. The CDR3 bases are TGTGCTCGGCGGGGGGAGAACACTGAAGCTTTCTTT.

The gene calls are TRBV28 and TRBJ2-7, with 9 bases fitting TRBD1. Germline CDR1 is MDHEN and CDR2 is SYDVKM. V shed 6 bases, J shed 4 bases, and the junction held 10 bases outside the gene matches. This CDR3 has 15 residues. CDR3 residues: CASSLTGTGRYEQYF. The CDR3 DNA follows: TGTGCCAGCAGCCTGACTGGGACAGGGAGGTACGAGCAGTACTTC.

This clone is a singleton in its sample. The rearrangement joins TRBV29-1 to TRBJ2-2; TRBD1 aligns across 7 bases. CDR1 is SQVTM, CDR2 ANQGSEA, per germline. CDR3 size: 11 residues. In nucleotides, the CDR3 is TGCAGTGGGACAGTCACCGGGGAGCTGTTTTTT. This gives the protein CSGTVTGELFF.

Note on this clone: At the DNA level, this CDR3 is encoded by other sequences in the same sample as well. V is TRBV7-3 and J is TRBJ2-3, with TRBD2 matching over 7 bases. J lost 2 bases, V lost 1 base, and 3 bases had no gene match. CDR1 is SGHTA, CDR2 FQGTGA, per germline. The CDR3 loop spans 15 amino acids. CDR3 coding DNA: TGTGCCAGCAGCTTAAGGGGGGGGTCCACAGATACGCAGTATTTT. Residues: CASSLRGGSTDTQYF.

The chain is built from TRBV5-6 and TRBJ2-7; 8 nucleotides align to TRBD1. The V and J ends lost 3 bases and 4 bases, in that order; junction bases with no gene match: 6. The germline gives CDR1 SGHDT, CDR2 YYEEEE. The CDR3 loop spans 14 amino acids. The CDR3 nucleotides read TGTGCCAGCAGCTCCGGGACAGGCCTTTACGAGCAGTACTTC. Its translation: CASSSGTGLYEQYF.

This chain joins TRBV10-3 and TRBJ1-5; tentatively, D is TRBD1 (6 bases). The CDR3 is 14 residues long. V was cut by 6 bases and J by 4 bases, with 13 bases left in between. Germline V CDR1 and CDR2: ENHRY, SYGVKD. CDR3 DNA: TGTGCCATCAGGGCAGGGGCGCCTAATCAGCCCCAGCATTTT. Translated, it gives CAIRAGAPNQPQHF.

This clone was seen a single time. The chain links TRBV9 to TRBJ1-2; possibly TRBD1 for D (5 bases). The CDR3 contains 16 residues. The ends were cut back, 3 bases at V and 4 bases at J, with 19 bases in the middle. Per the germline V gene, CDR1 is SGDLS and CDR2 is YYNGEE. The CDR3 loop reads CASSATTGRHGYGYTF. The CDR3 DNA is TGTGCCAGCAGCGCCACAACAGGCCGTCATGGCTATGGCTACACCTTC.

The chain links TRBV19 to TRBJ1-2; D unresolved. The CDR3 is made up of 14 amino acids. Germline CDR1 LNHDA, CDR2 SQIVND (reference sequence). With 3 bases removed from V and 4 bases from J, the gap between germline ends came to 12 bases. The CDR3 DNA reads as TGTGCCAGTAGTATCGGTAGGGCCGGCTATGGCTACACCTTC. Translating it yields CASSIGRAGYGYTF.

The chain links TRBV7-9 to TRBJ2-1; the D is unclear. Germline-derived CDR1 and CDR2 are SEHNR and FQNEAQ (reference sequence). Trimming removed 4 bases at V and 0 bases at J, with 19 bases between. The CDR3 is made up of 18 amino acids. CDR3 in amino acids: CASSSVAFAPNSYNEQFF. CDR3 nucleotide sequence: TGTGCCAGCAGCTCGGTTGCGTTCGCACCCAACTCCTACAATGAGCAGTTCTTC.

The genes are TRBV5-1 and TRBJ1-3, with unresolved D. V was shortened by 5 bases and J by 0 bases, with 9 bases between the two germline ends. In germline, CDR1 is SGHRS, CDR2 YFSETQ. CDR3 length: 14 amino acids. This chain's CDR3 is CASRPEVSGNTIYF. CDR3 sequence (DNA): TGCGCCAGCAGGCCCGAGGTCTCTGGAAACACCATATATTTT.

In DNA, the CDR3 is TGTGCCAGCAGCTTAGCGGCGGGACGGATATACAATGAGCAGTTCTTC. It specifies CASSLAAGRIYNEQFF. The J gene is TRBJ2-1, the V gene TRBV7-6, with a possible D match to TRBD2 (6 bases). Germline-derived CDR1 and CDR2 are SGHVS and FNYEAQ. The length of the CDR3 is 16 residues. V lost 0 bases, J lost 4 bases, and 13 bases lay in between.

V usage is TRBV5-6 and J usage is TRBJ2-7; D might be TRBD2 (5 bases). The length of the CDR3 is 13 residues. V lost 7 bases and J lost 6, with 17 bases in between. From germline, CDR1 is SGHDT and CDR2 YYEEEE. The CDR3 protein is CASGFFRESEQYF. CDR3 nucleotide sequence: TGTGCCAGCGGATTCTTTAGGGAGAGCGAGCAGTACTTC. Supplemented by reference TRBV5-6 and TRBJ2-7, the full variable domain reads DAGVTQSPTHLIKTRGQQVTLRCSPKSGHDTVSWYQQALGQGPQFIFQYYEEEERQRGNFPDRFSGHQFPNYSSELNVNALLLGDSALYLCASGFFRESEQYFGPGTRLTVT.

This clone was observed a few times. The CDR3 reads CASSQRPPGQGNEKLFF. The CDR3 region has the DNA TGTGCCAGCAGCCAAAGGCCCCCGGGACAGGGGAATGAAAAACTGTTTTTT. J is TRBJ1-4 and V is TRBV14, with 10 bases aligning to TRBD1. CDR1 is SGHDN and CDR2 is FVKESK in the germline V gene. V was pared by 2 bases and J by 5 bases, with 8 bases of the junction left unmatched. The CDR3 totals 17 residues.

The chain's CDR3 is CASSSSGGSTDTQYF. CDR3 DNA: TGTGCCAGCAGCTCGAGCGGGGGAAGCACAGATACGCAGTATTTT. The chain is built from TRBV6-2 or TRBV6-3 and TRBJ2-3; 8 nucleotides align to TRBD2. There are 15 residues in the CDR3. Germline CDR1 MNHEY, CDR2 SVGEGT. V was clipped by 6 bases and J by 0 bases; unmatched bases: 5.

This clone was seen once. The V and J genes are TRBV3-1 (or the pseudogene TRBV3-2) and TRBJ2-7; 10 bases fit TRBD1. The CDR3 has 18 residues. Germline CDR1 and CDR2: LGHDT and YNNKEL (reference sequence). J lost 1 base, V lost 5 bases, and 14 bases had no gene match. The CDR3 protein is CASSSGTGVSGKSYEQYF. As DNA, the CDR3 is TGTGCCAGCAGCTCCGGGACAGGGGTATCAGGAAAGTCCTACGAGCAGTACTTC.

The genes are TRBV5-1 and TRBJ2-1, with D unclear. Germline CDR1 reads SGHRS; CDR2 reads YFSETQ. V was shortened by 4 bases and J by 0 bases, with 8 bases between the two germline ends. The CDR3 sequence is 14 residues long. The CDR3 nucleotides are TGCGCCAGCAGCACGGATAGCTCCTACAATGAGCAGTTCTTC. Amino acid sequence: CASSTDSSYNEQFF.

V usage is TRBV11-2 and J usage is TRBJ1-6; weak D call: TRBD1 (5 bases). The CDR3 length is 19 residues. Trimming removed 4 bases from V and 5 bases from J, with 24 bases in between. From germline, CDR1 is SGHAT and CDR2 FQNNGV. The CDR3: CASSYQGPLLWGHNSPLHF. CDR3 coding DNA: TGTGCCAGCAGCTACCAGGGACCCCTACTTTGGGGCCATAATTCACCCCTCCACTTT.

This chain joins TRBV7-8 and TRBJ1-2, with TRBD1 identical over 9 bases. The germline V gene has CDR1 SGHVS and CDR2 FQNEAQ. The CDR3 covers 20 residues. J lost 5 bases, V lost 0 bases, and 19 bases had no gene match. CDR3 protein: CASSLATQGAGFEGQYGYTF. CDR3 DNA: TGTGCCAGCAGCTTAGCGACACAGGGGGCGGGTTTTGAGGGACAATATGGCTACACCTTC.